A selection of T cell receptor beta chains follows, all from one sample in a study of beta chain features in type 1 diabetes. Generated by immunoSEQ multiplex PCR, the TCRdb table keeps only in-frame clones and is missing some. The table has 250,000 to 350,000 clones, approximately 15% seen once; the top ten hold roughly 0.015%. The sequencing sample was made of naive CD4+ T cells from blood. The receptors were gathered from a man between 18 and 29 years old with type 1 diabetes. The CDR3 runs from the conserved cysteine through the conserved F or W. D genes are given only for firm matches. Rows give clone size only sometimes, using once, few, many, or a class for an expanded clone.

TGTGCCAGCAGCCCGACATTCCGGACAGGCCTTGGTTTCACCTTC | CASSPTFRTGLGFTF | TRBJ1-2 | TRBD1 | few | TRBV11-2
TGTGCCAGCAGTTACTCGAATTTGGGACAGGGCTACGAGCAGTACTTC | CASSYSNLGQGYEQYF | TRBJ2-7 | TRBD1 | . | TRBV6-5
TGCGCCAGCAGCTTGGACGGGACAGGGGGAACTGAAGCTTTCTTT | CASSLDGTGGTEAFF | TRBJ1-1 | TRBD1 | . | TRBV5-1
TGTGCCAGCAGCCCTCGGACAGGGCGGGACATTCAGTACTTC | CASSPRTGRDIQYF | TRBJ2-4 | . | . | TRBV21-1
TGTGCCAGCAGCCCTGGACAGGGATTTGTCCAAGAGACCCAGTACTTC | CASSPGQGFVQETQYF | TRBJ2-5 | TRBD1 | few | TRBV7-6
TGTGCCACCAGCAGAGTAGGAGGTCGGGAGCTGTTTTTT | CATSRVGGRELFF | TRBJ2-2 | . | many | TRBV15
TGCGCCAGCAGCCAAGAGGCAGGCAATCAGCCCCAGCATTTT | CASSQEAGNQPQHF | TRBJ1-5 | . | . | TRBV4-3
TGTGCCAGCAGTGCAGGGGGTGCTCAAGAGACCCAGTACTTC | CASSAGGAQETQYF | TRBJ2-5 | TRBD1 | . | TRBV2
TGTGCCAGCAGCTTAGGAGCGGTTGAAGCTTTCTTT | CASSLGAVEAFF | TRBJ1-1 | . | . | TRBV7-9
TGTGCCAGCAGTTTGCTAGCGCACGAGCAGTACTTC | CASSLLAHEQYF | TRBJ2-7 | . | few | TRBV28
TGTGCCAGCAGGAGGACAGTGAACACTGAAGCTTTCTTT | CASRRTVNTEAFF | TRBJ1-1 | . | . | TRBV28
TGCGCCAGCAGCCGACTAGCGGGAGGGCCGTACCAAGAGACCCAGTACTTC | CASSRLAGGPYQETQYF | TRBJ2-5 | TRBD2 | . | TRBV5-1
TGTGCCAGCAGCCCACGACTAGCGGGGGAAAACACCGGGGAGCTGTTTTTT | CASSPRLAGENTGELFF | TRBJ2-2 | TRBD2 | few | TRBV11-2
TGTGCCAGCAGGCTAGCGGGGACAAATGAGCAGTTCTTC | CASRLAGTNEQFF | TRBJ2-1 | TRBD2 | few | TRBV7-8
TGTGCCAGCAGCGCGGGACAGGGCGGATTCGATACGCAGTATTTT | CASSAGQGGFDTQYF | TRBJ2-3 | TRBD1 | few | TRBV7-2
TGTGCCAGCAGCTTAGCCCCGGGGACAGGGCTGTTCTTC | CASSLAPGTGLFF | TRBJ2-1 | TRBD1 | . | TRBV7-9
TGTGCCAGCAGCGTATCCGGGACAGGGAGCGAGCAGTACTTC | CASSVSGTGSEQYF | TRBJ2-7 | TRBD1 | few | TRBV7-7
TGTGCCTCCCTCGAGAGAAGCACTGAAGCTTTCTTT | CASLERSTEAFF | TRBJ1-1 | . | . | TRBV28
TGCAGCGTTGGGTTGGGACAGGGGGGCAAAAACATTCAGTACTTC | CSVGLGQGGKNIQYF | TRBJ2-4 | TRBD1 | . | TRBV29-1
TGTGCCAGCAGCTTAGATCTAGGCCCAGCGGGAGGGCCGAGAGAGACCCAGTACTTC | CASSLDLGPAGGPRETQYF | TRBJ2-5 | TRBD2 | few | TRBV11-2
TGTGCCAGCTCACCATCAACAGGGGACTATGGCTACACCTTC | CASSPSTGDYGYTF | TRBJ1-2 | TRBD1 | . | TRBV18
TGTGCCAGCAGCTCCCGGACAGGGGCTTCCTACAATGAGCAGTTCTTC | CASSSRTGASYNEQFF | TRBJ2-1 | TRBD1 | few | TRBV7-9
TGTGCCACCAGCAGAGATCGGCTAGTCTACAATGAGCAGTTCTTC | CATSRDRLVYNEQFF | TRBJ2-1 | . | . | TRBV15
TGTGCCAGCAGCGTAGGTCTAGCGATGTACAATGAGCAGTTCTTC | CASSVGLAMYNEQFF | TRBJ2-1 | . | . | TRBV9
TGTGCCAGCAGCTTAGGAGGACAGGGAAGTGTTGGCGAGCAGTTCTTC | CASSLGGQGSVGEQFF | TRBJ2-1 | TRBD1 | . | TRBV7-2
TGTGCCAGCTACAGCCCCCCGAACACCGGGGAGCTGTTTTTT | CASYSPPNTGELFF | TRBJ2-2 | . | once | TRBV5-6
TGTGCCAGCAGTTTAGTGCCGATATTAACAGGGTCACGAGGCTATGGCTACACCTTC | CASSLVPILTGSRGYGYTF | TRBJ1-2 | . | few | TRBV27
TGTGCCAGCAGCGTAGGCGGACAGCCCGAGTACAATGAGCAGTTCTTC | CASSVGGQPEYNEQFF | TRBJ2-1 | . | . | TRBV9
TGTGCCTGGACCCCGTCTATTCCCTCTCATGGCTACACCTTC | CAWTPSIPSHGYTF | TRBJ1-2 | . | few | TRBV30
TGTGCCAGCCTTGGAACAGGGGAGCAGCCCCAGCATTTT | CASLGTGEQPQHF | TRBJ1-5 | TRBD1 | few | TRBV6-6
TGTGCCAGCAGTGGCCGTCGGGACAATGAGCAGTTCTTC | CASSGRRDNEQFF | TRBJ2-1 | . | . | TRBV2
TGCAGCGTGAGCGGGAGGGACTACAATGAGCAGTTCTTC | CSVSGRDYNEQFF | TRBJ2-1 | TRBD2 | . | TRBV29-1
TGTGCCAGCAGTTTCAGGGGGCGTGAGACCCAGTACTTC | CASSFRGRETQYF | TRBJ2-5 | TRBD1 | . | TRBV27
TGTGCCAGCTCACCACGACAGATAAGCCTCTCTGGGGCCAACGTCCTGACTTTC | CASSPRQISLSGANVLTF | TRBJ2-6 | . | . | TRBV18
TGTGCCAGTGGGAGGAACTATGGCTACACCTTC | CASGRNYGYTF | TRBJ1-2 | . | few | TRBV11-2
TGTGCCAGCTCACCAAACGGGGACAGCAACACTGAAGCTTTCTTT | CASSPNGDSNTEAFF | TRBJ1-1 | TRBD1 | few | TRBV18
TGCGCCAGCAGCCCAGGGACAGCTAACTCCTACGAGCAGTACTTC | CASSPGTANSYEQYF | TRBJ2-7 | TRBD1 | few | TRBV5-1
TGTGCCAGCAGCCTCCCCCAGTCCGAGCAGTACTTC | CASSLPQSEQYF | TRBJ2-7 | . | . | TRBV5-4
TGCGCCAGCAGTCCTAACAAGACCGGGACAGGGGGTTGTACCTCCTACGAGCAGTACTTC | CASSPNKTGTGGCTSYEQYF | TRBJ2-7 | TRBD1 | . | TRBV10-1
TGCGCCAGCAGCCCGAAGACTAGCGGGAGTTTAAGGACCGGGGAGCTGTTTTTT | CASSPKTSGSLRTGELFF | TRBJ2-2 | TRBD2 | . | TRBV5-1
TGTGCCATTACAGGGTATTCTGGAAACACCATATATTTT | CAITGYSGNTIYF | TRBJ1-3 | . | . | TRBV6-6
TGTGCCAGCAGCTTGGATCCGGGGACTGGGGCCAACGTCCTGACTTTC | CASSLDPGTGANVLTF | TRBJ2-6 | . | few | TRBV5-4
TGTGCCAGTAGTATAAAGACAGGGAGCACTGAAGCTTTCTTT | CASSIKTGSTEAFF | TRBJ1-1 | TRBD1 | few | TRBV19